This section outlines one T cell receptor beta chain sequence together with its context. Data came from immunoSEQ multiplex PCR; TCRdb stores just in-frame clones and leaves some out. The sample contains over 25,000 clones, about 92% of which appear only once. The source of the sample is a study of T cells in tuberculosis. Stated time point: new active TB diagnosis, blood taken before or within 7 days of starting treatment. The V gene lost 7 bases and the J gene lost 6 bases, with 13 bases spanning the gap. CDR1 SQVTM and CDR2 ANQGSEA come from the germline V gene. The CDR3 consists of 12 residues. Sample: PBMCs, taken at tuberculosis diagnosis. The receptor was derived from an adult with tuberculosis. Some clones in this sample may be carry-over from other donors' samples. This chain uses TRBV29-1 with TRBJ1-3; TRBD1 might be the D (5 bases). CDR3 DNA sequence: TGCAGCGCCGGGACTGTGGTAAACACCATATATTTT. This gives the protein CSAGTVVNTIYF.